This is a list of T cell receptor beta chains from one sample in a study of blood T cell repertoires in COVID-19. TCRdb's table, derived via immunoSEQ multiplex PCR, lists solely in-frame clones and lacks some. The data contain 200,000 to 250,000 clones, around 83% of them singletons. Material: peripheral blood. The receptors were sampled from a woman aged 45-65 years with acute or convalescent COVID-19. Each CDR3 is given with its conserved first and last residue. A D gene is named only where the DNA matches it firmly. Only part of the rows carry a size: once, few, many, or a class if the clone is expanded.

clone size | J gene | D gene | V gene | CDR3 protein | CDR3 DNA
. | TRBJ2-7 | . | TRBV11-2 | CASSLLGGSSYEQYF | TGTGCCAGCAGCCTACTCGGGGGTTCCTCCTACGAGCAGTACTTC
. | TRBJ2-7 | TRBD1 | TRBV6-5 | CASSYDRAPYEQYF | TGTGCCAGCAGTTATGACAGGGCCCCCTACGAGCAGTACTTC
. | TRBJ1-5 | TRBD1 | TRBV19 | CASRGQAPGNQPQHF | TGTGCCAGTAGGGGACAGGCCCCGGGCAATCAGCCCCAGCATTTT
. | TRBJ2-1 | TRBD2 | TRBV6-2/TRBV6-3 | CASSAPGLAGGNEQFF | TGTGCCAGCAGTGCCCCGGGACTAGCGGGAGGTAATGAGCAGTTCTTC
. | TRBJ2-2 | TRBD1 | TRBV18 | CASSQGQGRIGELFF | TGTGCCAGCTCCCAAGGACAGGGGAGGATCGGGGAGCTGTTTTTT
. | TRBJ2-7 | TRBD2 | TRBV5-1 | CASSLEREVTYEQYF | TGCGCCAGCAGCTTGGAGCGGGAGGTTACCTACGAGCAGTACTTC
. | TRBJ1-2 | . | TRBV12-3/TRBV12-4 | CASSLGAVYF | TGTGCCAGCAGTCTGGGGGCGGTCTACTTC
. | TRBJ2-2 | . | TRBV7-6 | CASSFEGATGELFF | TGTGCCAGCAGCTTCGAAGGGGCCACCGGGGAGCTGTTTTTT
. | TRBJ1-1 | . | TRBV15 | CATTGPNTEAFF | TGTGCCACTACAGGGCCGAACACTGAAGCTTTCTTT
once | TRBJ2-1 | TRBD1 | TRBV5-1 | CASSLSDRVNEQFF | TGCGCCAGCAGCTTGTCCGACAGGGTCAATGAGCAGTTCTTC
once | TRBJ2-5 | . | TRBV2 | CASRQGTQETQYF | TGTGCCAGCAGGCAGGGGACCCAAGAGACCCAGTACTTC
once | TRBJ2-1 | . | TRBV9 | CASSVAGRYNEQFF | TGTGCCAGCAGCGTAGCGGGGAGATACAATGAGCAGTTCTTC
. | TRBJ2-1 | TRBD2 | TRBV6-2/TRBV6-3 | CASSPTSGGAGEQFF | TGTGCCAGCAGTCCGACTAGCGGGGGGGCCGGTGAGCAGTTCTTC
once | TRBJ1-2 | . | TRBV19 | CASSLRGNYGYTF | TGTGCCAGTAGTCTTCGGGGGAACTATGGCTACACCTTC
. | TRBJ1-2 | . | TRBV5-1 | CASSAQGYLGYTF | TGCGCCAGCAGCGCACAGGGTTATCTTGGCTACACCTTC
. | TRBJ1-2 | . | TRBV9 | CASSHTRPNYGYTF | TGTGCCAGCAGCCACACCCGTCCCAACTATGGCTACACCTTC
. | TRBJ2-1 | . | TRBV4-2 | CASSRDLGGRGFDEQFF | TGTGCCAGCAGCAGAGACCTCGGGGGGCGCGGCTTCGATGAGCAGTTCTTC
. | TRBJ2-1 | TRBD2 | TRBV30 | CAWSVLAGDRDEQFF | TGTGCCTGGAGCGTGTTGGCGGGAGATCGGGATGAGCAGTTCTTC
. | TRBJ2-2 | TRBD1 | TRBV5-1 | CASRRYGQGGSTGELFF | TGCGCCAGCAGACGTTATGGACAGGGGGGGAGCACCGGGGAGCTGTTTTTT
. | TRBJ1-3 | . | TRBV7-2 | CASVKRGSSGNTIYF | TGTGCCAGCGTCAAACGGGGATCATCTGGAAACACCATATATTTT
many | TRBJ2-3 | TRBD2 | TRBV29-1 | CSTGLATTSTDTQYF | TGCAGCACAGGACTAGCGACGACTAGCACAGATACGCAGTATTTT
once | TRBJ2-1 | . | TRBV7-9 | CASTPAGGHGWGDYNEQFF | TGTGCCAGCACCCCAGCTGGGGGCCACGGCTGGGGAGACTACAATGAGCAGTTCTTC
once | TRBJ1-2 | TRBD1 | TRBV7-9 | CASSLGQRYGYTF | TGTGCCAGCAGCCTGGGACAGCGCTATGGCTACACCTTC
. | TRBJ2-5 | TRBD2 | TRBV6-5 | CASSWTSGGTQETQYF | TGTGCCAGCAGTTGGACTAGCGGGGGGACACAAGAGACCCAGTACTTC
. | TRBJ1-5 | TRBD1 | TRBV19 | CASSGQGGVQPQHF | TGTGCCAGTAGCGGACAGGGTGGGGTCCAGCCCCAGCATTTT
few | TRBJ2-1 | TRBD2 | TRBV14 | CASSQLRGGSYNEQFF | TGTGCCAGCAGCCAACTCCGGGGGGGCTCCTACAATGAGCAGTTCTTC
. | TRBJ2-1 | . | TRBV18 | CASSPLGSGGYNEQFF | TGTGCCAGCTCACCGCTGGGTAGCGGAGGATACAATGAGCAGTTCTTC
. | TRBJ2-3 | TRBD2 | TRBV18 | CASSWDYRSTDTQYF | TGTGCCAGCTCATGGGACTACCGAAGCACAGATACGCAGTATTTT
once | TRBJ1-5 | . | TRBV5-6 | CASSLSGVGEDQPQHF | TGTGCCAGCAGCTTGAGCGGGGTCGGAGAGGACCAGCCCCAGCATTTT
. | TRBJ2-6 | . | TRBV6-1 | CASSFTGANVLTF | TGTGCCAGCAGTTTTACTGGGGCCAACGTCCTGACTTTC
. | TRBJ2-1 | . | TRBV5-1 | CASSLGSGSGEQFF | TGCGCCAGCAGCTTAGGGAGCGGGTCGGGTGAGCAGTTCTTC